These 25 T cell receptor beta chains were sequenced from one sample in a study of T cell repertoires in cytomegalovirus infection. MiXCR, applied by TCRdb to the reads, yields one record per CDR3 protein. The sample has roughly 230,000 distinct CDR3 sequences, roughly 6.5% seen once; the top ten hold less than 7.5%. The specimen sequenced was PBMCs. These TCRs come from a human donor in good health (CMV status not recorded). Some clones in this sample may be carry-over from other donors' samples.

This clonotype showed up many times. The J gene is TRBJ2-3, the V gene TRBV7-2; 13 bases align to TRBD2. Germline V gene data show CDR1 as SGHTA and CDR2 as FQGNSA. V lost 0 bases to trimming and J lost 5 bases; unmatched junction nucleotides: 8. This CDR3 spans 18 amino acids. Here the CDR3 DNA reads TGTGCCAGCAGCTTAGCTCCTACTAGCGGGGGGGCCGGAGATACGCAGTATTTT. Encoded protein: CASSLAPTSGGAGDTQYF.

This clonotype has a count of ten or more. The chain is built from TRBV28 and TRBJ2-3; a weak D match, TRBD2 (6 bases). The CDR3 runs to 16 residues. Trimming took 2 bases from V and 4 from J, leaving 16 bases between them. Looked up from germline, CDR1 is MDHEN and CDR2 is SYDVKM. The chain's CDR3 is CASSLGGWRYADTQYF. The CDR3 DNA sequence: TGTGCCAGCAGTTTAGGGGGGTGGAGGTACGCAGATACGCAGTATTTT.

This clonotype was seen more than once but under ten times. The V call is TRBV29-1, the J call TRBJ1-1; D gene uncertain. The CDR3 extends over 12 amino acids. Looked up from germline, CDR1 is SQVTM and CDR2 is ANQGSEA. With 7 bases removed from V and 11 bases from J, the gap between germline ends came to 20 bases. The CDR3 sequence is CSARALDALAFF. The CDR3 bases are TGCAGCGCCCGGGCCCTAGACGCACTGGCTTTCTTT.

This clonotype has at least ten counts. The CDR3 coding sequence is TGTGCCAGCAGTTACGGGGGGGGGACCCGGCACGAGCAGTACTTC. Translating it yields CASSYGGGTRHEQYF. The J gene is TRBJ2-7, the V gene TRBV6-5; 7 bases line up with TRBD2. After removal of 2 bases from V and 5 bases from J, the junction contained 9 bases not matched to a gene. CDR3 length: 15 residues. From germline, CDR1 is MNHEY and CDR2 SVGAGI.

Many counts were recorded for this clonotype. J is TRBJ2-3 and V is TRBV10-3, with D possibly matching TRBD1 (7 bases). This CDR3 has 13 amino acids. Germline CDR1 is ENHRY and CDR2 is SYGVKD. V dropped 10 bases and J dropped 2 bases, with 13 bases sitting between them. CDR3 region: CASGTALTDTQYF. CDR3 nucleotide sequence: TGTGCCAGCGGGACAGCCCTCACAGATACGCAGTATTTT.

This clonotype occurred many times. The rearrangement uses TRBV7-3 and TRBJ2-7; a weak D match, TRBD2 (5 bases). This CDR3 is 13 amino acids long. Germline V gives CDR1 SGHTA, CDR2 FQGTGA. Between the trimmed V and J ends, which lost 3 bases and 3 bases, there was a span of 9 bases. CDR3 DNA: TGTGCCAGCAGCTTTTACGGAGGCTACGAGCAGTACTTC. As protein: CASSFYGGYEQYF.

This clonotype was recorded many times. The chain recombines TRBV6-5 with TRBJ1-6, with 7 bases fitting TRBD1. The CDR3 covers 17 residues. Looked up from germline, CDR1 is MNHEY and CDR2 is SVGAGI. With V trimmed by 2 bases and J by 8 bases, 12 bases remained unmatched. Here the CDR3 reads CASSYLQDRRIHSPLHF. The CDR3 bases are TGTGCCAGCAGTTACCTCCAGGACAGGCGGATCCATTCACCCCTCCACTTT.

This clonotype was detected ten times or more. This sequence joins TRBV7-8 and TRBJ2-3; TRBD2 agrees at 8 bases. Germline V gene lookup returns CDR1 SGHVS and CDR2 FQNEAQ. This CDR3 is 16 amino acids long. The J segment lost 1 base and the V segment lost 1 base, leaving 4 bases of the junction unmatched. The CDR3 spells CASSLVSTSGTDTQYF. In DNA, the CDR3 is TGTGCCAGCAGCTTAGTTTCGACTAGCGGCACAGATACGCAGTATTTT.

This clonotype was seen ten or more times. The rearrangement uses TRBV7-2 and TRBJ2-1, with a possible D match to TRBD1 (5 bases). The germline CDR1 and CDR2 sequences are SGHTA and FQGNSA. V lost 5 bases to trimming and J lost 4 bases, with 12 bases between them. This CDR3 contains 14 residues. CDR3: CASSRTRQYNEQFF. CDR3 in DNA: TGTGCCAGCAGCCGGACGCGACAGTACAATGAGCAGTTCTTC.

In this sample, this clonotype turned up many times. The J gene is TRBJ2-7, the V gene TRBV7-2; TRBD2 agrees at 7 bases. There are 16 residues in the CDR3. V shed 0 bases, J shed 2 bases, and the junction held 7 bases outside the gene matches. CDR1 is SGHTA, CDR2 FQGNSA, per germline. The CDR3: CASSLAIGRGTYEQYF. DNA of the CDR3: TGTGCCAGCAGCTTAGCGATAGGGAGGGGCACCTACGAGCAGTACTTC.

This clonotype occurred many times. Here the CDR3 reads CASSLKRSGYEQYF. The CDR3 DNA follows: TGTGCCAGCAGTTTAAAAAGATCTGGCTACGAGCAGTACTTC. J is TRBJ2-7 and V is TRBV28; D unclear. From germline, CDR1 is MDHEN and CDR2 SYDVKM. V was pared by 2 bases and J by 3 bases, with 11 bases between. The CDR3 has 14 amino acids.

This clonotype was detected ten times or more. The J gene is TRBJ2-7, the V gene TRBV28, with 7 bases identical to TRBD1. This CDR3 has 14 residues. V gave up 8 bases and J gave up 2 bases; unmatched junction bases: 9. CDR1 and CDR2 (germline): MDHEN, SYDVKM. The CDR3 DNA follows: TGTGCCAGCGGCACGCCGGGACAGACCTACGAGCAGTACTTC. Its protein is CASGTPGQTYEQYF.

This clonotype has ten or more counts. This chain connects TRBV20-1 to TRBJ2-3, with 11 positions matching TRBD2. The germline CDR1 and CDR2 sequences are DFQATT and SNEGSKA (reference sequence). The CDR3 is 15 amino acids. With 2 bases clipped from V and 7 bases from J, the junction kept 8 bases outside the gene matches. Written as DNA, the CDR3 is TGCAGTGCTAGACCTAGCGGGGGGAATTTAAATACGCAGTATTTT. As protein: CSARPSGGNLNTQYF.

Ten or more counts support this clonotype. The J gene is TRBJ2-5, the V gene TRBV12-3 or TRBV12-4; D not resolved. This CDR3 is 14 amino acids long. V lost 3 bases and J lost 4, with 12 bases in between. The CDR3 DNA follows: TGTGCCAGCAGTTTGAGTGTCAGAGGAGAGACCCAGTACTTC. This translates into CASSLSVRGETQYF.

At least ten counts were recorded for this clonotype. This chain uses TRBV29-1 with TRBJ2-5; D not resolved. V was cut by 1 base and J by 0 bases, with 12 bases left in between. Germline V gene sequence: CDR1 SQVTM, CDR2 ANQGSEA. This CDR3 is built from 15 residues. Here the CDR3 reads CSVEGQLKYQETQYF. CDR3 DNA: TGCAGCGTTGAAGGCCAGCTTAAATACCAAGAGACCCAGTACTTC. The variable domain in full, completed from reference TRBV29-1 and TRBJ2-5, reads SAVISQKPSRDICQRGTSLTIQCQVDSQVTMMFWYRQQPGQSLTLIATANQGSEATYESGFVIDKFPISRPNLTFSTLTVSNMSPEDSSIYLCSVEGQLKYQETQYFGPGTRLLVL.

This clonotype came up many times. The CDR3 DNA is TGTGCCAGCAGCCCCAGGGATTTCGGGGAGCTGTTTTTT. Amino acid sequence: CASSPRDFGELFF. V and J are TRBV7-2 and TRBJ2-2, with D tentatively TRBD1 (5 bases). Trimming removed 5 bases at V and 7 bases at J, with 11 bases between. Germline CDR1 and CDR2: SGHTA and FQGNSA. The length of the CDR3 is 13 residues.

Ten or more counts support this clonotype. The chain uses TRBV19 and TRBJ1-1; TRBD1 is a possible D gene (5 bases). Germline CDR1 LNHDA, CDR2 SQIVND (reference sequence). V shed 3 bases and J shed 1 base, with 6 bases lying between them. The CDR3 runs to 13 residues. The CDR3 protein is CASSIQGNTEAFF. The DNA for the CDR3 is TGTGCCAGTAGTATCCAGGGGAACACTGAAGCTTTCTTT.

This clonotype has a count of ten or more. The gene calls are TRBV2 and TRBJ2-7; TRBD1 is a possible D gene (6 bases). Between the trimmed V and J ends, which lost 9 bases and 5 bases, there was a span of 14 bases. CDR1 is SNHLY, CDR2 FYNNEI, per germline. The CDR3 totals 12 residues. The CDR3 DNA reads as TGTGCCAGTACAGGGTTAGGCGACGAGCAGTACTTC. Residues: CASTGLGDEQYF.

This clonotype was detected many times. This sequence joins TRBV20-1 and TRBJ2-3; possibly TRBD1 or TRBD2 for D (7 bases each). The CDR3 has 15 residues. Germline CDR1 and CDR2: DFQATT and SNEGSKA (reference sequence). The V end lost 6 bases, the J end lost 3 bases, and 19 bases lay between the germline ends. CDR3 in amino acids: CSAGSRRGGTDTQYF. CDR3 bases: TGCAGTGCCGGCAGTCGCAGGGGGGGGACAGATACGCAGTATTTT.

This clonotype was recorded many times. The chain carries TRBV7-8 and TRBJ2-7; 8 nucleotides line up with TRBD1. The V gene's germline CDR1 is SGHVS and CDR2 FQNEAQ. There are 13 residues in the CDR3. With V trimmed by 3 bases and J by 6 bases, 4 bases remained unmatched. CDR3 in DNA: TGTGCCAGCAGCTTTCCAGGGGGCTCCGAGCAGTACTTC. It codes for CASSFPGGSEQYF.

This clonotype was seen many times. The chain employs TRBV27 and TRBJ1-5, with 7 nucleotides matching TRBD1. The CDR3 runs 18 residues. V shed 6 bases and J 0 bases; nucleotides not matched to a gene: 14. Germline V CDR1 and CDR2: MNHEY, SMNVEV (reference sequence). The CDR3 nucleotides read TGTGCCAGCAGCTCAACAGGGGCGGACTCAAATAGCAATCAGCCCCAGCATTTT. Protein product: CASSSTGADSNSNQPQHF.

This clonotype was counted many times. The chain's CDR3 is CASSPGLAEYNEQFF. As DNA, the CDR3 is TGCGCCAGCAGCCCCGGCCTAGCGGAATACAATGAGCAGTTCTTC. The V call is TRBV4-1, the J call TRBJ2-1; 7 positions match TRBD2. The CDR3 totals 15 residues. Germline V gene sequence: CDR1 MGHRA, CDR2 YSYEKL. J gave up 4 bases and V 4 bases, and 7 bases lay outside the gene matches.

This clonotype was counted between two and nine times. CDR3 nucleotides: TGTGCCATCGAGGTTATCCACGAGCAGTACTTC. This gives the protein CAIEVIHEQYF. The chain uses TRBV28 and TRBJ2-7; no reliable D call. V lost 10 bases to trimming and J lost 5 bases, with 12 bases between them. In germline, CDR1 is MDHEN, CDR2 SYDVKM. This CDR3 is built from 11 residues.

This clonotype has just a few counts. DNA for the CDR3: TGTGCCAGCAGTGACGGGACACTCTATAATTCACCCCTCCACTTT. It codes for CASSDGTLYNSPLHF. The rearrangement uses TRBV2 and TRBJ1-6; TRBD1 might be the D (6 bases). Germline assignment: CDR1 SNHLY and CDR2 FYNNEI. Trimming stripped 3 bases from V and 3 bases from J, with 9 bases between. This CDR3 has 15 amino acids. The whole variable domain, remainder taken from reference TRBV2 and TRBJ1-6, is EPEVTQTPSHQVTQMGQEVILRCVPISNHLYFYWYRQILGQKVEFLVSFYNNEISEKSEIFDDQFSVERPDGSNFTLKIRSTKLEDSAMYFCASSDGTLYNSPLHFGNGTRLTVT.

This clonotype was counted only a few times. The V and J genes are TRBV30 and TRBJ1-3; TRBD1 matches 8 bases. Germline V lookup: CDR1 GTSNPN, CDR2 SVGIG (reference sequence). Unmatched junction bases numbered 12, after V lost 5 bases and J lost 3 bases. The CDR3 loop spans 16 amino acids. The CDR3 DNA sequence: TGTGCCTGGCTACCCCAGGGGGCAGCGTATGGAAACACCATATATTTT. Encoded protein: CAWLPQGAAYGNTIYF.